A single sample gave rise to the 15 T cell receptor beta chains below, sequenced in a study of blood T cell repertoires in COVID-19. Produced via immunoSEQ multiplex PCR; TCRdb's table is partial and in-frame only. Of over 150,000 clones in the sample, about four fifths are singletons; the top ten hold about 2.7%. Sequenced sample: peripheral blood. The receptors were sampled from a woman older than 75 with COVID-19, enrolled during active disease.

The chain links TRBV18 to TRBJ1-6; D gene uncertain. Per germline, CDR1 KGHSH and CDR2 LQKENI. V dropped 2 bases and J dropped 6 bases, with 11 bases sitting between them. CDR3 size: 15 residues. The CDR3 region has the DNA TGTGCCAGCTCACCATTTAGTCTCGCTAATTCACCCCTCCACTTT. Translated, it gives CASSPFSLANSPLHF. The full variable domain, its missing parts supplied by reference TRBV18 and TRBJ1-6, is NAGVMQNPRHLVRRRGQEARLRCSPMKGHSHVYWYRQLPEEGLKFMVYLQKENIIDESGMPKERFSAEFPKEGPSILRIQQVVRGDSAAYFCASSPFSLANSPLHFGNGTRLTVT.

The chain is built from TRBV5-8 and TRBJ1-6; D is uncertain. The CDR3 is 13 residues long. Germline CDR1 is SGHTS and CDR2 is YDEGEE. V shed 1 base and J shed 9 bases, with 8 bases lying between them. The CDR3 protein is CASSLPVSSPLHF. The CDR3 bases are TGTGCCAGCAGCTTGCCAGTTTCTTCACCCCTCCACTTT. The variable domain in full, completed from reference TRBV5-8 and TRBJ1-6, reads EAGVTQSPTHLIKTRGQQATLRCSPISGHTSVYWYQQALGLGLQFLLWYDEGEERNRGNFPPRFSGRQFPNYSSELNVNALELEDSALYLCASSLPVSSPLHFGNGTRLTVT.

The chain carries TRBV3-1 (or the pseudogene TRBV3-2) and TRBJ1-2; D unresolved. Deletions cut 4 bases from V and 8 bases from J, with 14 bases between. Germline V gives CDR1 LGHDT, CDR2 YNNKEL (reference sequence). The CDR3 consists of 13 residues. The CDR3 reads CASSLLGIGGYTF. The DNA for the CDR3 is TGTGCCAGCAGCCTATTGGGTATCGGGGGCTACACCTTC.

The CDR3 coding sequence is TGTGCCACCGGCAATGAGCAGTTCTTC. Protein product: CATGNEQFF. The chain is built from TRBV7-2 and TRBJ2-1; D ambiguous. Between the trimmed V and J ends, which lost 10 bases and 6 bases, there was a span of 4 bases. The CDR3 sequence is 9 residues long. Germline V gives CDR1 SGHTA, CDR2 FQGNSA. Full variable domain (rest looked up from reference TRBV7-2 and TRBJ2-1): GAGVSQSPSNKVTEKGKDVELRCDPISGHTALYWYRQSLGQGLEFLIYFQGNSAPDKSGLPSDRFSAERTGGSVSTLTIQRTQQEDSAVYLCATGNEQFFGPGTRLTVL.

This CDR3 is CASSQGRIWDSEAFF. CDR3 nucleotide sequence: TGCGCCAGCAGCCAAGGTCGAATTTGGGACTCTGAAGCTTTCTTT. The chain combines TRBV4-3 with TRBJ1-1; tentative D call: TRBD1 (5 bases). The V end lost 1 base, the J end lost 6 bases, and 15 bases lay between the germline ends. This CDR3 region has 15 residues. From germline, CDR1 is LGHNA and CDR2 YSLEER.

The chain uses TRBV24-1 and TRBJ2-1; TRBD1 matches 9 bases. This CDR3 comprises 14 residues. After removal of 7 bases from V and 7 bases from J, the junction contained 7 bases not matched to a gene. Germline assignment: CDR1 KGHDR and CDR2 SFDVKD. Written as DNA, the CDR3 is TGTGCCACCAGGGGGACAGGGCTAGCAAATGAGCAGTTCTTC. Its protein product is CATRGTGLANEQFF.

The V gene is TRBV28, the J gene TRBJ2-3; no clear D gene. Trimming pared 4 bases from V and 2 bases from J, leaving 4 bases between. This CDR3 spans 12 amino acids. Germline CDR1 is MDHEN and CDR2 is SYDVKM. This CDR3 reads CASSSITDTQYF. The CDR3 nucleotides read TGTGCCAGCAGTTCTATCACAGATACGCAGTATTTT.

The chain carries TRBV2 and TRBJ2-7; TRBD2 is a possible D gene (7 bases). This CDR3 has 14 amino acids. The germline CDR1 and CDR2 sequences are SNHLY and FYNNEI. Between the trimmed V and J ends, which lost 4 bases and 3 bases, there was a span of 13 bases. CDR3 amino acids: CASSVRGGYYEQYF. The CDR3 region has the DNA TGTGCCAGCAGTGTGAGGGGGGGGTACTACGAGCAGTACTTC.

The chain is built from TRBV7-6 and TRBJ2-5, with 8 bases that match TRBD2. This CDR3 contains 15 residues. Germline trimming cut 6 bases from V and 7 bases from J; bases unmatched to any gene: 13. The germline CDR1 and CDR2 sequences are SGHVS and FNYEAQ. Here the CDR3 DNA reads TGTGCCAGCAGAACTCCTTACCGGGGGGGCGGGACCCAGTACTTC. Amino acid sequence: CASRTPYRGGGTQYF. The full variable domain, its missing parts supplied by reference TRBV7-6 and TRBJ2-5, is GAGVSQSPRYKVTKRGQDVALRCDPISGHVSLYWYRQALGQGPEFLTYFNYEAQQDKSGLPNDRFSAERPEGSISTLTIQRTEQRDSAMYRCASRTPYRGGGTQYFGPGTRLLVL.

The chain carries TRBV2 and TRBJ1-1; D perhaps matches TRBD1 (5 bases). This CDR3 is built from 15 residues. Deletions cut 5 bases from V and 4 bases from J, with 17 bases between. The germline V gene has CDR1 SNHLY and CDR2 FYNNEI. The DNA for the CDR3 is TGTGCCAGCAGTCCCCAAGGGGCAGGCGGCACTGAAGCTTTCTTT. It yields the protein CASSPQGAGGTEAFF.

The chain is built from TRBV5-4 and TRBJ2-7; D is perhaps TRBD2 (6 bases). The CDR3 runs to 13 residues. CDR1 SGHNT and CDR2 YYREEE come from the germline V gene (reference sequence). Deletions cut 4 bases from V and 7 bases from J, with 15 bases between. The CDR3 here is CASSNRDSEEQYF. The CDR3 bases are TGTGCCAGCAGCAACCGGGACTCCGAGGAGCAGTACTTC.

This clone has more than one count but fewer than ten. This chain connects TRBV7-8 to TRBJ1-3; D is undetermined. V lost 5 bases to trimming and J lost 0 bases, with 11 bases between them. Germline V gene lookup returns CDR1 SGHVS and CDR2 FQNEAQ. The CDR3 spans 15 residues. In DNA, the CDR3 is TGTGCCAGCAGCCTGGGCCTCAGCTCTGGAAACACCATATATTTT. Translation: CASSLGLSSGNTIYF.

This clone was seen a handful of times. V gene TRBV19 combines with J gene TRBJ1-5; D not resolved. CDR3 length: 16 amino acids. The V gene's germline CDR1 is LNHDA and CDR2 SQIVND (reference sequence). Trimming removed 3 bases from V and 2 bases from J, with 14 bases in between. The CDR3 reads CASSIQALGGNQPQHF. As DNA, the CDR3 is TGTGCCAGTAGTATCCAGGCGTTGGGCGGCAATCAGCCCCAGCATTTT.

Comment on this clone: One junction end does not reproduce the germline sequence, and a read error may be involved. CDR3 coding DNA: TGTGCCAGCAGCCAAGTTCAGCGCGCTAATGAGCAGCTCTTC. As protein: CASSQVQRANEQLF. The chain combines TRBV3-1 (or the pseudogene TRBV3-2) with TRBJ2-1; D unclear. CDR3 length: 14 amino acids. CDR1 LGHDT and CDR2 YNNKEL come from the germline V gene (reference sequence).

The chain's CDR3 is CASSVGGGTGGTEAFF. The DNA of the CDR3 is TGTGCCAGCAGCGTAGGAGGAGGGACAGGGGGGACTGAAGCTTTCTTT. The V gene is TRBV9, the J gene TRBJ1-1; 11 positions agree with TRBD1. Unmatched junction bases numbered 6, after V lost 0 bases and J lost 5 bases. The CDR3 totals 16 residues. CDR1 is SGDLS and CDR2 is YYNGEE in the germline V gene.